The 4 T cell receptor beta chains reported below all come from one sample, sequenced in a study of vaccination and CD4 T cells after COVID-19 (dated by TCRdb to 2022 to 2024). The library was obtained by PCR. Sequencing was carried out with an Illumina iSeq 100. DNA from cultured CD4+ T cells was subjected to TCR sequencing with the Oncomine TCR Beta short-read assay at the Johns Hopkins FTIC core. TCRdb took the public reads, trimmed them with fastp at Q25, ran MiXCR for clone calling and kept in-frame beta chains. Here each entry gathers all rows of one CDR3 protein and keeps the most common genes and DNA. This sample comprises approximately 20,000 distinct CDR3 sequences, around 80% of them detected only once. The ten largest clones add up to about 17% of the sample. Taken with the paper, the label for treatment or condition translates to: approximately 11-day PBMC culture with coronavirus spike peptide pools or control peptides (ViraFEST assay).

Antigens of these TCRs are unknown. Sequencing used CD4+ T cells from blood, cultured in vitro, obtained after SARS-CoV-2 vaccination. These receptors all stem from a human donor who received a COVID-19 vaccine.

V gene TRBV5-8 combines with J gene TRBJ2-5; 7 bases agree with TRBD1. The V gene end was trimmed by 5 bases and the J gene end by 4 bases; junction bases not matched to a gene: 11. This CDR3 comprises 15 residues. Germline CDR1 is SGHTS and CDR2 is YDEGEE. The CDR3 sequence is CASSSGQTIRETQYF. CDR3 nucleotides: TGTGCCAGCAGTTCGGGACAGACCATCCGAGAGACCCAGTACTTC.

The CDR3 protein is CASNFPRQGTLNTEAFF. For the CDR3, the DNA is TGTGCCAGCAACTTCCCGAGACAGGGAACATTGAACACTGAAGCTTTCTTT. The genes are TRBV28 and TRBJ1-1, with 7 bases matching TRBD1. V lost 7 bases to trimming and J lost 0 bases; unmatched junction nucleotides: 14. The germline gives CDR1 MDHEN, CDR2 SYDVKM. The CDR3 is 17 residues long.

This clonotype was seen more than once but under ten times. V usage is TRBV2 and J usage is TRBJ2-5; no firm D call. V lost 4 bases and J 1 base, leaving 7 bases between the germline ends. This CDR3 spans 13 amino acids. Germline lookup yields CDR1 SNHLY and CDR2 FYNNEI. The CDR3 reads CASSVYFQETQYF. In DNA, the CDR3 is TGTGCCAGCAGTGTGTACTTCCAAGAGACCCAGTACTTC.

V usage is TRBV6-1 and J usage is TRBJ1-2; 7 bases map to TRBD1. Germline assignment: CDR1 MNHNS and CDR2 SASEGT. The CDR3 extends over 16 amino acids. With V trimmed by 5 bases and J by 2 bases, 11 bases remained unmatched. CDR3 in amino acids: CASSRSLTGLNYGYTF. The CDR3 DNA reads TGTGCCAGCAGTCGAAGCTTGACAGGGCTGAACTATGGCTACACCTTC.